These 7 T cell receptor beta chains originate from one sample sequenced in a study of T cells in Graves' hyperthyroidism and ophthalmopathy. RNA transcripts were the template for amplifying TCR beta CDR3 regions. With the HTBI primer set, the TCR CDR3 went through a first round of RT-PCR. TCRdb fed the multiplex PCR reads into MiXCR, producing one record per CDR3 protein. The repertoire holds about 360,000 distinct CDR3 sequences, 15% to 18% seen once, with around a quarter in the top ten. Sequenced material: blood. Receptors originate from a woman under 30 with Graves' hyperthyroidism that later progressed to Graves' ophthalmopathy.

In its sample, this clonotype was seen many times. The CDR3 loop reads CSARDLGSSPVPYEQYF. CDR3 nucleotide sequence: TGCAGTGCTAGAGATCTGGGTAGCTCCCCCGTTCCCTACGAGCAGTACTTC. The chain uses TRBV20-1 and TRBJ2-7, with D hard to call. Trimming pared 0 bases from V and 2 bases from J, leaving 20 bases between. The CDR3 has 17 amino acids. Germline values: CDR1 DFQATT, CDR2 SNEGSKA (reference sequence).

The sample holds many counts of this clonotype. The V and J genes are TRBV6-1 and TRBJ2-1; 7 bases align to TRBD2. From germline, CDR1 is MNHNS and CDR2 SASEGT. The V segment lost 6 bases and the J segment 3 bases; nucleotides outside the gene matches: 5. CDR3 length: 14 residues. Here the CDR3 DNA reads TGTGCCAGCAGCCGGGACTACGTCTACAATGAGCAGTTCTTC. Translation: CASSRDYVYNEQFF.

The sample holds many counts of this clonotype. This chain uses TRBV28 with TRBJ2-3; 8 bases match TRBD2. V was clipped by 7 bases and J by 4 bases; unmatched bases: 4. The CDR3 loop spans 13 amino acids. CDR1 and CDR2 from the germline V gene are MDHEN and SYDVKM. In DNA, the CDR3 is TGTGCCAGCATTAGCGGGATGGCAGATACGCAGTATTTT. Protein product: CASISGMADTQYF.

This chain joins TRBV10-3 and TRBJ2-7; 8 bases line up with TRBD1. The V gene end was trimmed by 2 bases and the J gene end by 7 bases; junction bases not matched to a gene: 7. Germline V gene sequence: CDR1 ENHRY, CDR2 SYGVKD. The CDR3 spans 14 residues. The CDR3 loop is CAISEDRGLGEQYF. In nucleotides, the CDR3 is TGTGCCATCAGTGAGGACAGGGGTTTGGGAGAGCAGTACTTC.

The genes are TRBV5-6 and TRBJ2-1, with 13 bases aligning to TRBD2. V was pared by 3 bases and J by 10 bases, with 13 bases of the junction left unmatched. Germline CDR1 and CDR2: SGHDT and YYEEEE. This CDR3 contains 17 residues. CDR3: CASSSGTSGNIWLEQFF. The DNA of the CDR3 is TGTGCCAGCAGCTCGGGGACTAGCGGGAATATCTGGCTGGAGCAGTTCTTC. Together with reference TRBV5-6 and TRBJ2-1, the CDR3 gives the full variable domain: DAGVTQSPTHLIKTRGQQVTLRCSPKSGHDTVSWYQQALGQGPQFIFQYYEEEERQRGNFPDRFSGHQFPNYSSELNVNALLLGDSALYLCASSSGTSGNIWLEQFFGPGTRLTVL.

This clonotype has a count of ten or more. The gene calls are TRBV12-3 or TRBV12-4 and TRBJ1-1; possibly TRBD1 for D (6 bases). The CDR3 is 15 amino acids. Trimming pared 5 bases from V and 0 bases from J, leaving 13 bases between. The CDR3 coding sequence is TGTGCCAGCAGTGGACCGGGACAATTGAACACTGAAGCTTTCTTT. Its protein product is CASSGPGQLNTEAFF.

This clonotype has a count of ten or more. The gene calls are TRBV3-1 and TRBJ2-2; no clear D gene. Trimming stripped 3 bases from V and 3 bases from J, with 8 bases between. CDR1 and CDR2 (germline): LGHDT, YNNKEL (reference sequence). This CDR3 region has 14 residues. DNA for the CDR3: TGTGCCAGCAGCCAGGCTGGGGACACCGGGGAGCTGTTTTTT. Translated, it gives CASSQAGDTGELFF.